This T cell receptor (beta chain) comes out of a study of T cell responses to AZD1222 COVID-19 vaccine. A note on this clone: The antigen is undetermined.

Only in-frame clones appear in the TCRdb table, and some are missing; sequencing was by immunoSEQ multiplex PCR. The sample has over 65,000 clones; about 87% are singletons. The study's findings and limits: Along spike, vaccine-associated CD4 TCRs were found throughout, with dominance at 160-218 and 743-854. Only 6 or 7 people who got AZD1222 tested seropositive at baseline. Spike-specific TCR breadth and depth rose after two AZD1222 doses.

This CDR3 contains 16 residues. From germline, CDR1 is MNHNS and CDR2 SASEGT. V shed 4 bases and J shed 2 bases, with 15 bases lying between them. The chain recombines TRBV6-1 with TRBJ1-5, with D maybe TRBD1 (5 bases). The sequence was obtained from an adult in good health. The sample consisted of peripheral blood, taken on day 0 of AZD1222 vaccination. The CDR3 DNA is TGTGCCAGCAGTGCCTTCCAGGGTACTGGCAATCAGCCCCAGCATTTT. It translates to CASSAFQGTGNQPQHF.